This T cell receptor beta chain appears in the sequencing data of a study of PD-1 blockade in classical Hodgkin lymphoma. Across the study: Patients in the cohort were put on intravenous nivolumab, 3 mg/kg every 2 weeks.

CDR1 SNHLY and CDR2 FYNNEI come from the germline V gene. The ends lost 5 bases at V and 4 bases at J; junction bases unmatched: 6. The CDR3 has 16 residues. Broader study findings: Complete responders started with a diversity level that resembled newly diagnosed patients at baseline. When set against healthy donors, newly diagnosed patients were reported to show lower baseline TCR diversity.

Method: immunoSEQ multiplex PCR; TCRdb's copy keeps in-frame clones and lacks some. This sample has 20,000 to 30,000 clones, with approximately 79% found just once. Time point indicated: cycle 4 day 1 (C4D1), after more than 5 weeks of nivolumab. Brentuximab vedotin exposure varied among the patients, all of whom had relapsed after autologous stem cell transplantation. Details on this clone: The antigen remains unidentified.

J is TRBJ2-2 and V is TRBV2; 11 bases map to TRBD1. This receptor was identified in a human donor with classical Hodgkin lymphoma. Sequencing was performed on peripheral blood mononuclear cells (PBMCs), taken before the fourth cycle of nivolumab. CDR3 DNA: TGTGCCAGCAGTCTATCGGGACAGGGGGTCACCGGGGAGCTGTTTTTT. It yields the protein CASSLSGQGVTGELFF.